These 20 T cell receptor beta chains were sequenced from one sample in a study of OX40 agonist ivuxolimab in advanced cancers. Repertoires were generated with immunoSEQ multiplex PCR, while TCRdb's copy carries only in-frame clones and drops some. Of about 94,000 clones listed, over 75% are singletons. The sample consisted of CD4+ or CD8+ T cells sorted from blood, taken in a trial of the OX40 agonist ivuxolimab. These receptors originate from an adult with an advanced solid tumor such as melanoma, head and neck, liver or kidney cancer.

This chain connects TRBV5-1 to TRBJ2-2; TRBD1 aligns across 11 bases. V shed 3 bases and J 4 bases; nucleotides not matched to a gene: 5. Germline CDR1 SGHRS, CDR2 YFSETQ. This CDR3 has 16 amino acids. The chain's CDR3 is CASSYGQGAVTGELFF. The CDR3 region has the DNA TGCGCCAGCAGCTACGGACAGGGGGCTGTCACCGGGGAGCTGTTTTTT.

The rearrangement joins TRBV5-4 to TRBJ2-7; 11 bases are shared with TRBD1. V dropped 4 bases and J dropped 0; count of bases not matched to a gene: 6. The CDR3 consists of 16 residues. Germline V gene sequence: CDR1 SGHNT, CDR2 YYREEE (reference sequence). CDR3 DNA sequence: TGTGCCAGCAGCACCGGGGACAGGGGGTACTCCTACGAGCAGTACTTC. Translating it yields CASSTGDRGYSYEQYF.

The chain uses TRBV4-2 and TRBJ1-1, with no clear D. From germline, CDR1 is LGHNA and CDR2 YNFKEQ. The CDR3 spans 14 residues. V was cut by 1 base and J by 3 bases, with 9 bases left in between. The DNA of the CDR3 is TGTGCCAGCAGCCAAGGAGTCGGTTACACTGAAGCTTTCTTT. Translated, it gives CASSQGVGYTEAFF.

The chain couples TRBV6-6 to TRBJ2-5; no clear D. Trimming left V 6 bases short and J 5 bases short, with 13 bases between. Germline V gives CDR1 MNHNY, CDR2 SVGAGI (reference sequence). The CDR3 spans 13 residues. CDR3 DNA: TGTGCCAGCAGCCACAAGCTTCAGGAGACCCAGTACTTC. It translates to CASSHKLQETQYF.

The gene calls are TRBV28 and TRBJ1-2; D remains unclear. This CDR3 is 15 amino acids long. V was cut by 1 base and J by 4 bases, with 13 bases left in between. Germline CDR1 reads MDHEN; CDR2 reads SYDVKM. The CDR3 is CASSLSMGWIYGYTF. In DNA, the CDR3 is TGTGCCAGCAGTTTATCGATGGGGTGGATCTATGGCTACACCTTC.

The V call is TRBV4-1, the J call TRBJ2-1; D is possibly TRBD1 or TRBD2 (5 bases each). The CDR3 has 18 residues. Trimming removed 0 bases from V and 4 bases from J, with 19 bases in between. CDR1 and CDR2 (germline): MGHRA, YSYEKL. Here the CDR3 reads CASSQDLTGQGRYNEQFF. CDR3 coding DNA: TGCGCCAGCAGCCAAGATCTAACGGGGCAGGGCCGGTACAATGAGCAGTTCTTC.

This chain links TRBV6-1 with TRBJ1-5; D is perhaps TRBD1 (5 bases). V lost 8 bases to trimming and J lost 1 base, with 12 bases between them. The CDR3 has 14 residues. In germline, CDR1 is MNHNS, CDR2 SASEGT. The CDR3 sequence: CASRGRVSNQPQHF. DNA of the CDR3: TGTGCCAGCCGGGGCAGGGTCAGCAATCAGCCCCAGCATTTT.

The chain links TRBV7-8 to TRBJ1-6; D is ambiguous. CDR3 length: 15 residues. The germline gives CDR1 SGHVS, CDR2 FQNEAQ. Trimming removed 11 bases from V and 0 bases from J, with 14 bases in between. For the CDR3, the DNA is TGTGCCTCCAGACCCCCAAGCTCCTATAATTCACCCCTCCACTTT. Protein: CASRPPSSYNSPLHF.

This clone was recorded once. The chain is built from TRBV7-8 and TRBJ2-3; 9 bases fit TRBD1. CDR1 is SGHVS, CDR2 FQNEAQ, per germline. The CDR3 is 15 amino acids. The trim removed 1 base at V and 3 bases at J, leaving 2 bases unmatched. The CDR3 nucleotides are TGTGCCAGCAGCTTAGACGGACAGGGGACAGATACGCAGTATTTT. Protein sequence: CASSLDGQGTDTQYF.

This clone was seen only once. The chain uses TRBV5-1 and TRBJ2-5; 8 bases agree with TRBD1. CDR1 and CDR2 (germline): SGHRS, YFSETQ. V was pared by 3 bases and J by 5 bases, with 6 bases of the junction left unmatched. The CDR3 runs to 14 residues. Here the CDR3 reads CASSSRTGRETQYF. The CDR3 nucleotides are TGCGCCAGCAGCTCCAGGACAGGGCGGGAGACCCAGTACTTC.

This chain connects TRBV11-2 to TRBJ2-1, with D possibly being TRBD1 (5 bases). V lost 1 base and J lost 4, with 11 bases in between. CDR3 length: 15 residues. Germline CDR1 SGHAT, CDR2 FQNNGV. The chain's CDR3 is CASSLGGRQYNEQFF. Written as DNA, the CDR3 is TGTGCCAGCAGCTTAGGGGGCCGCCAATACAATGAGCAGTTCTTC. Together with reference TRBV11-2 and TRBJ2-1, the CDR3 gives the full variable domain: EAGVAQSPRYKIIEKRQSVAFWCNPISGHATLYWYQQILGQGPKLLIQFQNNGVVDDSQLPKDRFSAERLKGVDSTLKIQPAKLEDSAVYLCASSLGGRQYNEQFFGPGTRLTVL.

The chain combines TRBV19 with TRBJ2-7; possibly TRBD2 for D (6 bases). CDR3 length equals 13 residues. CDR1 and CDR2 (germline): LNHDA, SQIVND (reference sequence). Deletions cut 3 bases from V and 5 bases from J, with 11 bases between. CDR3 in DNA: TGTGCCAGTAGTATCGGGGGTTCCCACGAGCAGTACTTC. Translated, it gives CASSIGGSHEQYF.

The chain employs TRBV29-1 and TRBJ1-2; 7 bases line up with TRBD1. CDR1 and CDR2 (germline): SQVTM, ANQGSEA. The CDR3 covers 12 residues. Losses at the gene ends were 7 bases for V and 6 bases for J; bases not matched to a gene: 8. The CDR3 DNA follows: TGCAGCGCCAAGGGACAGTCTGATGGCTACACCTTC. Translated, it gives CSAKGQSDGYTF.

J is TRBJ1-5 and V is TRBV7-6; D call uncertain. CDR3 length equals 16 residues. Germline V gene sequence: CDR1 SGHVS, CDR2 FNYEAQ. Trimming took off 6 bases at V and 0 bases at J, with 15 bases between the two ends. Written as DNA, the CDR3 is TGTGCCAGCAGTTCTGACGCGGGGAATAGCAATCAGCCCCAGCATTTT. It yields the protein CASSSDAGNSNQPQHF. Full variable domain (missing parts from reference TRBV7-6 and TRBJ1-5): GAGVSQSPRYKVTKRGQDVALRCDPISGHVSLYWYRQALGQGPEFLTYFNYEAQQDKSGLPNDRFSAERPEGSISTLTIQRTEQRDSAMYRCASSSDAGNSNQPQHFGDGTRLSIL.

CDR3 sequence (DNA): TGTGCCAGCAGTGAATATAGACAGGGGCAAGAGACCCAGTACTTC. Its translation: CASSEYRQGQETQYF. V is TRBV25-1 and J is TRBJ2-5; TRBD1 matches 8 bases. The CDR3 loop spans 15 amino acids. Per germline, CDR1 MGHDK and CDR2 SYGVNS. Germline trimming cut 0 bases from V and 2 bases from J; bases unmatched to any gene: 2. Full variable domain (outside the CDR3, taken from reference TRBV25-1 and TRBJ2-5): EADIYQTPRYLVIGTGKKITLECSQTMGHDKMYWYQQDPGMELHLIHYSYGVNSTEKGDLSSESTVSRIRTEHFPLTLESARPSHTSQYLCASSEYRQGQETQYFGPGTRLLVL.

The chain employs TRBV30 and TRBJ2-7; 8 bases align to TRBD1. J gave up 4 bases and V 2 bases, and 7 bases lay outside the gene matches. The germline V gene encodes CDR1 GTSNPN and CDR2 SVGIG (reference sequence). CDR3 length: 14 residues. The CDR3 DNA reads as TGTGCCTGGAGTCTCGGACAGGGAGGATACGAGCAGTACTTC. Translating it yields CAWSLGQGGYEQYF.

The chain carries TRBV9 and TRBJ1-2, with D tentatively TRBD1 (6 bases). Trimming left V 0 bases short and J 8 bases short, with 14 bases between. This CDR3 spans 14 amino acids. The V gene's germline CDR1 is SGDLS and CDR2 YYNGEE. The CDR3 spells CASSVGRQAGGYTF. As DNA, the CDR3 is TGTGCCAGCAGCGTAGGAAGACAGGCGGGGGGCTACACCTTC. Combining the CDR3 with reference TRBV9 and TRBJ1-2 gives the whole variable domain DSGVTQTPKHLITATGQRVTLRCSPRSGDLSVYWYQQSLDQGLQFLIQYYNGEERAKGNILERFSAQQFPDLHSELNLSSLELGDSALYFCASSVGRQAGGYTFGSGTRLTVV.

This clone is a singleton in its sample. The CDR3 DNA sequence: TGTGCCAGTAGTCAACAGGAATACACTGAAGCTTTCTTT. Translating gives CASSQQEYTEAFF. The J gene is TRBJ1-1, the V gene TRBV19; perhaps TRBD1 as D (5 bases). The CDR3 has 13 amino acids. Germline assignment: CDR1 LNHDA and CDR2 SQIVND (reference sequence). V was pared by 5 bases and J by 3 bases, with 10 bases between.

The J gene is TRBJ2-2, the V gene TRBV7-2, with TRBD2 identical over 10 bases. Trimming removed 0 bases from V and 4 bases from J; junction bases left unmatched: 8. Germline V gene sequence: CDR1 SGHTA, CDR2 FQGNSA. The CDR3 length is 18 residues. CDR3 DNA: TGTGCCAGCAGCTTAGCGAGCCTAGCGGGGGCCCCCACCGGGGAGCTGTTTTTT. Translated, it gives CASSLASLAGAPTGELFF.

The chain links TRBV19 to TRBJ2-1, with D possibly matching TRBD2 (7 bases). V lost 10 bases and J 4 bases, leaving 17 bases between the germline ends. CDR1 is LNHDA, CDR2 SQIVND, per germline (reference sequence). There are 14 residues in the CDR3. CDR3 amino acids: CATRGGDPYNEQFF. Written as DNA, the CDR3 is TGTGCCACCAGAGGGGGGGATCCTTACAATGAGCAGTTCTTC.